These 5 T cell receptor beta chains share one sample of origin, sequenced in a study of blood T cell repertoires in COVID-19. Sequencing was performed with immunoSEQ multiplex PCR; in TCRdb, only in-frame clones are kept and a portion is missing. The table has around 200,000 clones, 84% seen once. Sample: peripheral blood. The receptors derive from a woman aged 70-85 years with COVID-19, enrolled during active disease.

The chain combines TRBV7-2 with TRBJ1-1, with TRBD1 matching over 7 bases. The CDR3 contains 14 residues. Trimming at V came to 5 bases and at J to 8 bases, leaving 11 bases not matched to a gene. Germline assignment: CDR1 SGHTA and CDR2 FQGNSA. CDR3 residues: CASSRGDSQEEAFF. For the CDR3, the DNA is TGTGCCAGCAGCCGCGGGGACAGTCAGGAGGAAGCTTTCTTT. Supplemented by reference TRBV7-2 and TRBJ1-1, the full variable domain reads GAGVSQSPSNKVTEKGKDVELRCDPISGHTALYWYRQSLGQGLEFLIYFQGNSAPDKSGLPSDRFSAERTGGSVSTLTIQRTQQEDSAVYLCASSRGDSQEEAFFGQGTRLTVV.

The rearrangement links TRBV3-1 (or the pseudogene TRBV3-2) to TRBJ1-2, with D perhaps matching TRBD1 (5 bases). The CDR3 runs to 16 residues. The V and J ends lost 4 bases and 1 base respectively, with 16 bases between them. Germline CDR1 LGHDT, CDR2 YNNKEL (reference sequence). The CDR3 is CASSPSQGFLNYGYTF. The CDR3 region has the DNA TGTGCCAGCAGCCCGTCCCAGGGATTCCTTAACTATGGCTACACCTTC.

The chain couples TRBV7-2 to TRBJ1-5; D gene uncertain. This CDR3 has 13 residues. Germline CDR1 reads SGHTA; CDR2 reads FQGNSA. Trimming pared 5 bases from V and 2 bases from J, leaving 7 bases between. CDR3 DNA: TGTGCCAGCAGCCGGAGGGGCAATCAGCCCCAGCATTTT. It codes for CASSRRGNQPQHF.

V gene TRBV7-9 combines with J gene TRBJ1-2, with TRBD1 identical over 9 bases. Germline assignment: CDR1 SEHNR and CDR2 FQNEAQ (reference sequence). V was clipped by 4 bases and J by 6 bases; unmatched bases: 21. The CDR3 is 19 residues long. CDR3: CASSSQQTIWGQGVHGYTF. The CDR3 DNA reads TGTGCCAGCAGCTCACAACAGACGATATGGGGACAGGGAGTCCATGGCTACACCTTC.

The V call is TRBV2, the J call TRBJ1-1, with TRBD1 identical over 7 bases. Germline values: CDR1 SNHLY, CDR2 FYNNEI. Unmatched junction bases numbered 6, after V lost 7 bases and J lost 1 base. The CDR3 runs to 14 residues. Here the CDR3 reads CASKRQGPNTEAFF. The CDR3 DNA sequence: TGTGCCAGCAAGCGACAGGGCCCGAACACTGAAGCTTTCTTT.